Listed below are T cell receptor beta chains from one sample, sequenced in a study of cytomegalovirus exposure and HLA in healthy donors. Data came from immunoSEQ multiplex PCR; TCRdb stores just in-frame clones and leaves some out. Among roughly 140,000 clones listed, around 72% were seen once. The specimen sequenced was PBMCs. Receptors originate from a human donor in good health. CDR3s include the opening cysteine and the closing phenylalanine or tryptophan. The order of the fields is D gene, clone size, J gene, V gene, CDR3 protein, CDR3 DNA. D genes are given only for firm matches. Size tells how often a clone was seen (once, few, many) or the class of an expanded clone, and some rows leave it out.

>TRBD2|.|TRBJ2-1|TRBV7-9
CTSSLAIASGSDSEQFF
TGTACCAGCAGCTTAGCTATAGCTAGCGGGAGTGATAGTGAGCAGTTCTTC
>TRBD1|few|TRBJ2-7|TRBV6-1
CASSETGSYEQYF
TGTGCCAGCAGTGAGACAGGGTCCTACGAGCAGTACTTC
>TRBD1|few|TRBJ2-1|TRBV2
CASSPGQGAVEQFF
TGTGCCAGCTCCCCGGGACAGGGAGCGGTTGAGCAGTTCTTC
>.|.|TRBJ1-4|TRBV6-5
CASRDSATNEKLFF
TGTGCCAGCAGGGACAGCGCAACTAATGAAAAACTGTTTTTT
>.|.|TRBJ2-5|TRBV7-3
CASSLSREETQYF
TGTGCCAGCAGCTTAAGTCGCGAGGAGACCCAGTACTTC
>TRBD1|.|TRBJ1-4|TRBV6-1
CASSWKRGLNEKLFF
TGTGCCAGCAGTTGGAAGAGGGGGCTTAATGAAAAACTGTTTTTT
>TRBD1|.|TRBJ2-7|TRBV13
CASSLGGHRGYEQYF
TGTGCCAGCAGCTTAGGGGGGCACAGGGGGTACGAGCAGTACTTC
>.|.|TRBJ2-5|TRBV7-2
CASSLVRWETQYF
TGTGCCAGCAGCTTAGTCCGGTGGGAGACCCAGTACTTC
>.|.|TRBJ2-1|TRBV27
CASGEGVLEQFF
TGTGCCAGCGGGGAGGGGGTTCTTGAGCAGTTCTTC
>.|few|TRBJ1-1|TRBV7-9
CASSFGTSTEAFF
TGTGCCAGCAGCTTCGGGACAAGCACTGAAGCTTTCTTT
>TRBD2|.|TRBJ2-3|TRBV9
CASSVKPERGPMDTQYF
TGTGCCAGCAGCGTAAAGCCCGAGCGGGGCCCTATGGATACGCAGTATTTT
>TRBD1|once|TRBJ1-6|TRBV7-9
CASSIQGGYGSLHF
TGTGCCAGCAGCATACAGGGGGGTTATGGGTCCCTCCACTTT
>.|.|TRBJ1-1|TRBV7-9
CASSLKNLASAEAFF
TGTGCCAGCAGCTTAAAGAATCTCGCTAGCGCAGAAGCTTTCTTT
>.|once|TRBJ1-2|TRBV7-2
CASSLGAYGYTF
TGTGCCAGCAGCTTGGGGGCCTATGGCTACACCTTC
>.|.|TRBJ2-5|TRBV2
CASMETGDAQETQYF
TGTGCCAGCATGGAGACGGGGGACGCTCAAGAGACCCAGTACTTC
>TRBD1|once|TRBJ2-7|TRBV7-2
CASSSLDRVSHEQYF
TGTGCCAGCAGTTCACTCGACAGGGTATCCCACGAGCAGTACTTC
>.|.|TRBJ1-2|TRBV6-1
CASSEGVAGKGYTF
TGTGCCAGCAGTGAAGGGGTTGCAGGGAAGGGCTACACCTTC
>TRBD1|.|TRBJ2-5|TRBV6-5
CASSAGTGRQETQYF
TGTGCCAGCAGTGCGGGGACAGGGAGACAAGAGACCCAGTACTTC
>.|.|TRBJ2-7|TRBV13
CASSPPDSTDEQYF
TGTGCCAGCAGCCCACCCGACTCAACTGACGAGCAGTACTTC
>.|few|TRBJ1-2|TRBV2
CASPGETAFYGYTF
TGTGCCAGCCCGGGAGAGACAGCCTTCTATGGCTACACCTTC
>.|once|TRBJ2-7|TRBV5-6
CASSPKSPGHSTYEQYF
TGTGCCAGCAGCCCCAAATCCCCTGGACACTCGACCTACGAGCAGTACTTC
>TRBD1|.|TRBJ2-1|TRBV4-2
CASSQERTGVYNEQFF
TGTGCCAGCAGCCAAGAGCGGACAGGGGTTTACAATGAGCAGTTCTTC
>TRBD2|.|TRBJ2-1|TRBV5-1
CASRPLAGAYNEQFF
TGCGCCAGCAGACCACTAGCGGGAGCCTACAATGAGCAGTTCTTC
>.|once|TRBJ2-2|TRBV2
CARSLGSGELFF
TGTGCCAGGAGCCTAGGATCCGGGGAGCTGTTTTTT
>.|.|TRBJ2-1|TRBV7-9
CASSSRLRSSYNEQFF
TGTGCCAGCAGCTCTAGGCTCCGGAGCTCCTACAATGAGCAGTTCTTC
>.|once|TRBJ2-1|TRBV6-1
CASIAHGDNEQFF
TGTGCCAGCATCGCGCACGGGGACAATGAGCAGTTCTTC
>TRBD1|.|TRBJ2-5|TRBV15
CATSSLQGAAETQYF
TGTGCCACCAGCAGCCTCCAGGGGGCTGCGGAGACCCAGTACTTC
>.|few|TRBJ1-1|TRBV4-2
CASSQDEAEAFF
TGTGCCAGCAGCCAAGACGAGGCTGAAGCTTTCTTT
>TRBD2|.|TRBJ2-3|TRBV30
CAWSGPGTSGTDTQYF
TGTGCCTGGAGCGGACCCGGGACTAGCGGCACAGATACGCAGTATTTT
>.|.|TRBJ2-7|TRBV9
CASSVAVGGGYEQYF
TGTGCCAGCAGCGTAGCGGTAGGGGGGGGTTACGAGCAGTACTTC
>.|once|TRBJ2-1|TRBV5-1
CASSPATSERERYNEQFF
TGCGCCAGCAGCCCGGCGACCTCTGAACGGGAGCGATACAATGAGCAGTTCTTC
>.|.|TRBJ1-2|TRBV2
CASRQPNYGYTF
TGTGCCAGCAGACAGCCCAACTATGGCTACACCTTC
>.|.|TRBJ1-4|TRBV30
CAWSTQGGEKLFF
TGTGCCTGGAGTACACAGGGCGGGGAAAAACTGTTTTTT
>TRBD1|.|TRBJ1-4|TRBV7-2
CASSLARSGGVGSTNEKLFF
TGTGCCAGCAGCTTAGCGCGCTCAGGGGGCGTGGGATCAACTAATGAAAAACTGTTTTTT
>TRBD1|.|TRBJ2-7|TRBV4-1
CASSQGNRGKYYEQYF
TGCGCCAGCAGCCAAGGCAACAGGGGAAAATACTACGAGCAGTACTTC
>.|.|TRBJ2-4|TRBV15
CATSRDRVGRNIQYF
TGTGCCACCAGCAGAGATCGGGTTGGGAGAAACATTCAGTACTTC
>TRBD1|.|TRBJ2-1|TRBV6-5
CASSYIQGRIYNEQFF
TGTGCCAGCAGTTACATACAGGGGCGGATATACAATGAGCAGTTCTTC
>.|once|TRBJ1-1|TRBV2
CASSGRTEAFF
TGTGCCAGCAGTGGCAGAACTGAAGCTTTCTTT
>.|.|TRBJ1-5|TRBV6-5
CASRDSIQPQHF
TGTGCCAGCAGGGACAGTATTCAGCCCCAGCATTTT
>TRBD1|few|TRBJ1-3|TRBV7-9
CASSLGTGGNTIYF
TGTGCCAGCAGCCTCGGGACAGGGGGAAACACCATATATTTT
>TRBD2|.|TRBJ2-1|TRBV4-1
CASSQEGLAGVNEQFF
TGCGCCAGCAGCCAAGAGGGACTAGCGGGAGTTAATGAGCAGTTCTTC
>.|.|TRBJ2-5|TRBV5-4
CASSSAGLQETQYF
TGTGCCAGCAGCTCCGCAGGCCTCCAAGAGACCCAGTACTTC
>TRBD1|.|TRBJ2-7|TRBV15
CATSRDGTGSGYEQYF
TGTGCCACCAGCAGAGATGGGACAGGGTCCGGCTACGAGCAGTACTTC
>TRBD2|once|TRBJ2-1|TRBV7-6
CASSLGPSGNNEQFF
TGTGCCAGCAGCTTAGGCCCTAGCGGGAACAATGAGCAGTTCTTC